The 18 T cell receptor beta chains presented below share a single source sample, sequenced in a study of control samples from healthy donors and cancer patients. Sequencing was performed with immunoSEQ multiplex PCR; in TCRdb, only in-frame clones are kept and a portion is missing. The sample consists of some 160,000 clones, approximately 90% of them appearing once. Sequenced sample: blood. The source of these receptors is a woman aged 25-40 years in good health.

This clone is a singleton in its sample. This chain joins TRBV6-5 and TRBJ1-1; 9 bases are a match to TRBD1. CDR1 MNHEY and CDR2 SVGAGI come from the germline V gene. The CDR3 consists of 14 residues. V lost 6 bases to trimming and J lost 5 bases; unmatched junction nucleotides: 7. The CDR3 DNA follows: TGTGCCAGCAGCCCCGGGACAGGGAGGACTGAAGCTTTCTTT. Its translation: CASSPGTGRTEAFF.

The CDR3 loop is CASRMQGGKLFF. Written as DNA, the CDR3 is TGTGCCAGCAGGATGCAGGGCGGAAAACTGTTTTTT. The chain combines TRBV27 with TRBJ1-4, with D possibly being TRBD1 (5 bases). Trimming removed 6 bases at V and 10 bases at J, with 12 bases between. This CDR3 has 12 amino acids. The germline CDR1 and CDR2 sequences are MNHEY and SMNVEV (reference sequence). Full variable domain (remainder filled in from reference TRBV27 and TRBJ1-4): EAQVTQNPRYLITVTGKKLTVTCSQNMNHEYMSWYRQDPGLGLRQIYYSMNVEVTDKGDVPEGYKVSRKEKRNFPLILESPSPNQTSLYFCASRMQGGKLFFGSGTQLSVL.

CDR3 DNA sequence: TGTGCCATCAGTGACCTTGGGGTAGGGTATGAGCAGTTCTTC. Protein: CAISDLGVGYEQFF. This chain joins TRBV10-3 and TRBJ2-1, with D uncertain. The germline gives CDR1 ENHRY, CDR2 SYGVKD. Trimming took 3 bases from V and 8 from J, leaving 14 bases between them. The CDR3 loop spans 14 amino acids.

The rearrangement joins TRBV3-1 (or the pseudogene TRBV3-2) to TRBJ2-4, with D perhaps matching TRBD2 (6 bases). The CDR3 is 14 residues long. V shed 9 bases and J shed 9 bases, with 21 bases lying between them. Germline values: CDR1 LGHDT, CDR2 YNNKEL (reference sequence). The CDR3 coding sequence is TGTGCCAGTTCAAGACTAGTCGGGTTTAGCATTCAGTACTTC. This codes for CASSRLVGFSIQYF.

The chain links TRBV5-1 to TRBJ2-7, with 11 bases lining up with TRBD2. The CDR3 runs to 15 residues. V shed 2 bases, J shed 7 bases, and the junction held 8 bases outside the gene matches. Germline CDR1 and CDR2: SGHRS and YFSETQ. The DNA of the CDR3 is TGCGCCAGCAGCTTCCTTAGCGGGAGGGCCCGGGAGCAGTACTTC. Translated, it gives CASSFLSGRAREQYF.

The DNA for the CDR3 is TGCGCCAGCAGCTTGGCCGAGACAGGAAGAAACTACGAGCAGTACTTC. It codes for CASSLAETGRNYEQYF. The chain has TRBV5-1 and TRBJ2-7, with a weak D call TRBD1 (6 bases). Trimming took 0 bases from V and 3 from J, leaving 16 bases between them. Germline V lookup: CDR1 SGHRS, CDR2 YFSETQ. The CDR3 is 16 residues long.

V usage is TRBV6-4 and J usage is TRBJ2-3; D perhaps matches TRBD2 (6 bases). Germline V gives CDR1 MRHNA, CDR2 SNTAGT. V dropped 4 bases and J dropped 2 bases, with 7 bases sitting between them. This CDR3 has 13 amino acids. The CDR3 coding sequence is TGTGCCAGCAGTGCGGGAGACACAGATACGCAGTATTTT. The encoded protein is CASSAGDTDTQYF.

As DNA, the CDR3 is TGCAGTGCTAGCAGGGGTGGAGGCTACACCTTC. It specifies CSASRGGGYTF. The chain uses TRBV20-1 and TRBJ1-2, with D perhaps matching TRBD1 (6 bases). The V and J ends lost 3 bases and 8 bases respectively, with 10 bases between them. Per the germline V gene, CDR1 is DFQATT and CDR2 is SNEGSKA (reference sequence). This CDR3 region has 11 residues.

This chain uses TRBV19 with TRBJ2-7; D call uncertain. In germline, CDR1 is LNHDA, CDR2 SQIVND (reference sequence). The CDR3 is 12 amino acids. Trimming shortened V by 5 bases and J by 2 bases, and 7 bases separated the two germline ends. CDR3: CASSDHPYEQYF. The CDR3 bases are TGTGCCAGTAGTGACCACCCCTACGAGCAGTACTTC.

The V and J genes are TRBV4-1 and TRBJ1-2, with no clear D. V lost 10 bases to trimming and J lost 0 bases, with 18 bases between them. CDR1 is MGHRA, CDR2 YSYEKL, per germline. The CDR3 is made up of 15 amino acids. DNA for the CDR3: TGCGCCACCTTACCGTTTGTTCGGGCTAACTATGGCTACACCTTC. Translating it yields CATLPFVRANYGYTF.

The V call is TRBV19, the J call TRBJ2-7; D possibly matches TRBD1 or TRBD2 (5 bases each). Germline V gives CDR1 LNHDA, CDR2 SQIVND (reference sequence). The CDR3 spans 14 residues. Trimming removed 5 bases from V and 4 bases from J, with 15 bases in between. The CDR3 DNA is TGTGCCAGTAGTCCCTTAGGGACCGGTTACGAGCAGTACTTC. As protein: CASSPLGTGYEQYF. The full variable domain, in which reference TRBV19 and TRBJ2-7 provide the parts outside the CDR3, is DGGITQSPKYLFRKEGQNVTLSCEQNLNHDAMYWYRQDPGQGLRLIYYSQIVNDFQKGDIAEGYSVSREKKESFPLTVTSAQKNPTAFYLCASSPLGTGYEQYFGPGTRLTVT.

This chain links TRBV6-5 with TRBJ2-7; 7 bases are shared with TRBD1. The CDR3 covers 15 residues. Germline CDR1 is MNHEY and CDR2 is SVGAGI. V gave up 6 bases and J gave up 1 base; unmatched junction bases: 9. CDR3 DNA: TGTGCCAGCAGGGACCCGGGACAGTCTTCCTACGAGCAGTACTTC. This codes for CASRDPGQSSYEQYF.

V gene TRBV7-9 combines with J gene TRBJ2-7, with D uncertain. Germline CDR1 is SEHNR and CDR2 is FQNEAQ (reference sequence). CDR3 length: 13 amino acids. The germline V and J ends were trimmed by 5 bases and 1 base, with 9 bases remaining between them. The CDR3 loop is CASSAHSSYEQYF. The CDR3, as DNA: TGTGCCAGCAGCGCGCACAGTTCCTACGAGCAGTACTTC. Full variable domain (missing parts from reference TRBV7-9 and TRBJ2-7): DTGVSQNPRHKITKRGQNVTFRCDPISEHNRLYWYRQTLGQGPEFLTYFQNEAQLEKSRLLSDRFSAERPKGSFSTLEIQRTEQGDSAMYLCASSAHSSYEQYFGPGTRLTVT.

The V gene is TRBV11-2, the J gene TRBJ1-2; D unclear. The CDR3 totals 15 residues. Germline CDR1 reads SGHAT; CDR2 reads FQNNGV. The V gene lost 5 bases and the J gene lost 2 bases, with 15 bases spanning the gap. In nucleotides, the CDR3 is TGTGCCAGCAGCCCCGGGCGGGCGAGAAACTATGGCTACACCTTC. Amino acids: CASSPGRARNYGYTF. The full variable domain, in which reference TRBV11-2 and TRBJ1-2 provide the parts outside the CDR3, is EAGVAQSPRYKIIEKRQSVAFWCNPISGHATLYWYQQILGQGPKLLIQFQNNGVVDDSQLPKDRFSAERLKGVDSTLKIQPAKLEDSAVYLCASSPGRARNYGYTFGSGTRLTVV.

The rearrangement joins TRBV28 to TRBJ1-6; TRBD1 aligns across 8 bases. This CDR3 contains 17 residues. CDR1 and CDR2 (germline): MDHEN, SYDVKM. V was clipped by 5 bases and J by 7 bases; unmatched bases: 13. CDR3 bases: TGTGCCAGCAGTCTGTGGGACAGGACCTTATACAATTCACCCCTCCACTTT. This gives the protein CASSLWDRTLYNSPLHF. The full variable domain, in which reference TRBV28 and TRBJ1-6 provide the parts outside the CDR3, is DVKVTQSSRYLVKRTGEKVFLECVQDMDHENMFWYRQDPGLGLRLIYFSYDVKMKEKGDIPEGYSVSREKKERFSLILESASTNQTSMYLCASSLWDRTLYNSPLHFGNGTRLTVT.

This chain joins TRBV28 and TRBJ2-1, with 11 bases lining up with TRBD2. Germline-derived CDR1 and CDR2 are MDHEN and SYDVKM. The CDR3 has 16 amino acids. Germline trimming cut 4 bases from V and 1 base from J; bases unmatched to any gene: 3. The CDR3 DNA reads as TGTGCCAGCAGTTCACTAGCGGGAGCATCCTACAATGAGCAGTTCTTC. Amino acids: CASSSLAGASYNEQFF. Filled out from reference TRBV28 and TRBJ2-1, the complete variable domain reads DVKVTQSSRYLVKRTGEKVFLECVQDMDHENMFWYRQDPGLGLRLIYFSYDVKMKEKGDIPEGYSVSREKKERFSLILESASTNQTSMYLCASSSLAGASYNEQFFGPGTRLTVL.

This clone was detected only once. The V gene is TRBV20-1, the J gene TRBJ1-1; unclear D gene. In germline, CDR1 is DFQATT, CDR2 SNEGSKA (reference sequence). With 6 bases removed from V and 1 base from J, the gap between germline ends came to 6 bases. This CDR3 contains 11 residues. Here the CDR3 reads CSAPRNTEAFF. Here the CDR3 DNA reads TGCAGTGCCCCGAGGAACACTGAAGCTTTCTTT.

The table lists this clone with a count of one. The rearrangement links TRBV24-1 to TRBJ2-5; 7 nucleotides match TRBD1. The CDR3 loop spans 16 amino acids. V lost 3 bases, J lost 5 bases, and 11 bases stayed unmatched. Per the germline V gene, CDR1 is KGHDR and CDR2 is SFDVKD. CDR3 bases: TGTGCCACCAGTGATCCTCGGACAGGTAGCCCGGAGACCCAGTACTTC. Protein: CATSDPRTGSPETQYF.